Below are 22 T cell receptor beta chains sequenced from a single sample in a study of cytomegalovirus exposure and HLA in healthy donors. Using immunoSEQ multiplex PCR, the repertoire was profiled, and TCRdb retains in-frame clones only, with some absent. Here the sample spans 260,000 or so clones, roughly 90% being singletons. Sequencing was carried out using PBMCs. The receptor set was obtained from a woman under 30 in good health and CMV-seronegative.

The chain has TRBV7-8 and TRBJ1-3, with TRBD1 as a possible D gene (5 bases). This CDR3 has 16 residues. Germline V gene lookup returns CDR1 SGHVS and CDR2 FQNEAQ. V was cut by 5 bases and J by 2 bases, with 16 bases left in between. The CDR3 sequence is CASSPQGRSPGNTIYF. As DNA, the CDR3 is TGTGCCAGCAGCCCCCAGGGCCGGTCCCCTGGAAACACCATATATTTT.

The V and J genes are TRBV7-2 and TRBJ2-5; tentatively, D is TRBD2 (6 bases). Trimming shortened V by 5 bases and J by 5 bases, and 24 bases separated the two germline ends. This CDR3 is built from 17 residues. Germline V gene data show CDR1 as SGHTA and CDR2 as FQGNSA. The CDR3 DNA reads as TGTGCCAGCAGCACCGCAATAGCCTGGCGGGGCGGGGAGACCCAGTACTTC. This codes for CASSTAIAWRGGETQYF.

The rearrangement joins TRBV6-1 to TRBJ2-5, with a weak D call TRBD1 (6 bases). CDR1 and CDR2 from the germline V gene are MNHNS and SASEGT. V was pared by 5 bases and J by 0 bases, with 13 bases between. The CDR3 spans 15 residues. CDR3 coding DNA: TGTGCCAGCAGTCCCCGCCGACAGGACCAAGAGACCCAGTACTTC. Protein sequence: CASSPRRQDQETQYF.

CDR3 protein: CASSSETSGTDTQYF. The CDR3, as DNA: TGTGCCAGCAGCTCAGAGACTAGCGGCACAGATACGCAGTATTTT. The chain uses TRBV27 and TRBJ2-3; 8 positions agree with TRBD2. In germline, CDR1 is MNHEY, CDR2 SMNVEV (reference sequence). The V gene end was trimmed by 6 bases and the J gene end by 1 base; junction bases not matched to a gene: 6. The CDR3 runs 15 residues.

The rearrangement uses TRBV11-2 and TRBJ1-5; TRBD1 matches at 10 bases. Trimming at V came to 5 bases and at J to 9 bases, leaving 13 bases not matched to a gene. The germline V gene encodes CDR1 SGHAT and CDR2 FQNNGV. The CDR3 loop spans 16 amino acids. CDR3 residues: CASSGQGGAIGRPQHF. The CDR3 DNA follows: TGTGCCAGCAGCGGACAGGGGGGTGCCATCGGTCGGCCCCAGCATTTT.

CDR3 region: CAWSVRGSGQGATYNSPLHF. CDR3 DNA sequence: TGTGCCTGGAGTGTACGGGGCAGCGGACAGGGGGCAACCTATAATTCACCCCTCCACTTT. The rearrangement joins TRBV30 to TRBJ1-6, with 11 bases identical to TRBD1. Germline CDR1 is GTSNPN and CDR2 is SVGIG (reference sequence). V trimming: 0 bases; J trimming: 2 bases; junction bases outside the gene matches: 12. The CDR3 has 20 amino acids. Complete variable domain (other parts from reference TRBV30 and TRBJ1-6): SQTIHQWPATLVQPVGSPLSLECTVEGTSNPNLYWYRQAAGRGLQLLFYSVGIGQISSEVPQNLSASRPQDRQFILSSKKLLLSDSGFYLCAWSVRGSGQGATYNSPLHFGNGTRLTVT.

The CDR3 sequence: CASSQGAYTDTQYF. CDR3 nucleotides: TGTGCCAGCAGCCAAGGGGCATACACAGATACGCAGTATTTT. The genes are TRBV4-2 and TRBJ2-3, with D unresolved. V dropped 1 base and J dropped 2 bases, with 7 bases sitting between them. The CDR3 sequence is 14 residues long. Germline V CDR1 and CDR2: LGHNA, YNFKEQ.

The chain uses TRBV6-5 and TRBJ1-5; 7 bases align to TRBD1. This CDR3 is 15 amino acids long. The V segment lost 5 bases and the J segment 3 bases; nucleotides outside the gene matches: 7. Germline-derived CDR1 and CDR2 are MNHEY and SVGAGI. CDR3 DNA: TGTGCCAGCAGTCGTGTCGGGACAGTCAATCAGCCCCAGCATTTT. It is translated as CASSRVGTVNQPQHF.

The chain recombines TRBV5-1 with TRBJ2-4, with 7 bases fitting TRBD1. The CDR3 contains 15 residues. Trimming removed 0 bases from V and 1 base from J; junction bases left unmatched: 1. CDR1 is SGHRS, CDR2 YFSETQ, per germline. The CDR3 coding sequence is TGCGCCAGCAGCTTGGAGGGGGCTGCCAAAAACATTCAGTACTTC. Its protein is CASSLEGAAKNIQYF.

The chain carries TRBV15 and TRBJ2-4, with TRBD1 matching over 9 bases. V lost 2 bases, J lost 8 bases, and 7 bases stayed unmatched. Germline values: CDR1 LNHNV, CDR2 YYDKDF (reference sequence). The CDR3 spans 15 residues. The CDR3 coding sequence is TGTGCCACCAGCAGACGTCCCACAGGGGGCCACATTCAGTACTTC. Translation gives CATSRRPTGGHIQYF.

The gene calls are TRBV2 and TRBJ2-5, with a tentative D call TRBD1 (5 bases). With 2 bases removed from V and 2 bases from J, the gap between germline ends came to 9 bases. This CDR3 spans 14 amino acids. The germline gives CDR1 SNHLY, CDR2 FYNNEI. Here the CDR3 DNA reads TGTGCCAGCAGTGAATTAGACAGACAAGAGACCCAGTACTTC. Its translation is CASSELDRQETQYF.

The CDR3 protein is CASSRLAGVGYEQYF. CDR3 sequence (DNA): TGTGCCAGCAGCCGTCTAGCGGGAGTTGGGTACGAGCAGTACTTC. The chain has TRBV7-2 and TRBJ2-7; 10 nucleotides match TRBD2. Looked up from germline, CDR1 is SGHTA and CDR2 is FQGNSA. CDR3 length: 15 residues. Germline trimming cut 5 bases from V and 4 bases from J; bases unmatched to any gene: 8.

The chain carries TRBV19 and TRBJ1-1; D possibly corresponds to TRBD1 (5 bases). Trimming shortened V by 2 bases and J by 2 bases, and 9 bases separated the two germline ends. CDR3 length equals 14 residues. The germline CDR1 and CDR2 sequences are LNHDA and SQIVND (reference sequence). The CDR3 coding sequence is TGTGCCAGTAGTATACGCCAGGGAAACACTGAAGCTTTCTTT. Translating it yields CASSIRQGNTEAFF.

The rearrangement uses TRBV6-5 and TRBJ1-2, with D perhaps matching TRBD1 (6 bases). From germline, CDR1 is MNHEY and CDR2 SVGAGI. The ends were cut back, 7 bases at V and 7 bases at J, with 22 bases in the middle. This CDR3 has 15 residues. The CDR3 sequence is CASTPLGTGLGGYTF. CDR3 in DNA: TGTGCCAGCACCCCCCTCGGTACAGGGTTGGGTGGCTACACCTTC.

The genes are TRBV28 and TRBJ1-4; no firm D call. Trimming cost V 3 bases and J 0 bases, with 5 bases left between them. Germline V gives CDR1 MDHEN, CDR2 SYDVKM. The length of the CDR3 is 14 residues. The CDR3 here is CASSFSATNEKLFF. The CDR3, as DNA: TGTGCCAGCAGTTTTAGCGCAACTAATGAAAAACTGTTTTTT.

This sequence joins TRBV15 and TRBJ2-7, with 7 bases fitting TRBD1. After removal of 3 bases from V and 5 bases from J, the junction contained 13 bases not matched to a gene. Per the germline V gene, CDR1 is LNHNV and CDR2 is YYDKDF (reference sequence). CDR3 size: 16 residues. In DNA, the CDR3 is TGTGCCACCAGCAGGGAAAGGGGGCGCGGTTCCCACGAGCAGTACTTC. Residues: CATSRERGRGSHEQYF.

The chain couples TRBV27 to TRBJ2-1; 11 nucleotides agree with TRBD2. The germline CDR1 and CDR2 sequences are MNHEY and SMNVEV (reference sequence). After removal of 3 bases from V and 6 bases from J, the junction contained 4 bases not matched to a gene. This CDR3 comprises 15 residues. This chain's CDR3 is CASSFGLAGGNEQFF. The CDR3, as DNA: TGTGCCAGCAGTTTCGGGCTAGCGGGAGGCAATGAGCAGTTCTTC.

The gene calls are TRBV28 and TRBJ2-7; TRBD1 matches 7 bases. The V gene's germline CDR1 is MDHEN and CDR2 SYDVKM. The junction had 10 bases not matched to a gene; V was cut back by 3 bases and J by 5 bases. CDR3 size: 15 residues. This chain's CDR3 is CASSFLLTGTNEQYF. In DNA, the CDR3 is TGTGCCAGCAGTTTCCTCCTGACAGGGACGAACGAGCAGTACTTC.

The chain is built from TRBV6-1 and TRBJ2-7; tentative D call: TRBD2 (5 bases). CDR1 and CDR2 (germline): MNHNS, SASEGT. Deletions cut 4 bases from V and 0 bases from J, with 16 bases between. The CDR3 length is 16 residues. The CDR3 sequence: CASSVTGTYISYEQYF. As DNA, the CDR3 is TGTGCCAGCAGTGTTACGGGAACTTACATCTCCTACGAGCAGTACTTC.

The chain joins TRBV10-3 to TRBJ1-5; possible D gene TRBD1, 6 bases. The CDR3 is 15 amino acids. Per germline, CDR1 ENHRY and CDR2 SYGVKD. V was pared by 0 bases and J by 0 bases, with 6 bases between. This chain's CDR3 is CAISESGGSNQPQHF. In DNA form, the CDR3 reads TGTGCCATCAGTGAGTCAGGGGGTAGCAATCAGCCCCAGCATTTT.

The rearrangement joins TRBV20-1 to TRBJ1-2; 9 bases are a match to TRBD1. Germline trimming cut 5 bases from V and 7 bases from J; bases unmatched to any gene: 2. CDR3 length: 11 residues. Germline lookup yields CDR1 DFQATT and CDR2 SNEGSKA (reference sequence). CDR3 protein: CSAHRGLGYTF. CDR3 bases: TGCAGTGCTCACAGGGGGCTTGGCTACACCTTC.

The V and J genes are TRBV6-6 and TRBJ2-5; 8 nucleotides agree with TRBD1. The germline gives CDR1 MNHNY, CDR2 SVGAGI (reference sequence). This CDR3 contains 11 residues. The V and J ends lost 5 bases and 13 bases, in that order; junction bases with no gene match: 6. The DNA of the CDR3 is TGTGCCAGCAGTACACCGGGACAGGTGTACTTC. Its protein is CASSTPGQVYF.